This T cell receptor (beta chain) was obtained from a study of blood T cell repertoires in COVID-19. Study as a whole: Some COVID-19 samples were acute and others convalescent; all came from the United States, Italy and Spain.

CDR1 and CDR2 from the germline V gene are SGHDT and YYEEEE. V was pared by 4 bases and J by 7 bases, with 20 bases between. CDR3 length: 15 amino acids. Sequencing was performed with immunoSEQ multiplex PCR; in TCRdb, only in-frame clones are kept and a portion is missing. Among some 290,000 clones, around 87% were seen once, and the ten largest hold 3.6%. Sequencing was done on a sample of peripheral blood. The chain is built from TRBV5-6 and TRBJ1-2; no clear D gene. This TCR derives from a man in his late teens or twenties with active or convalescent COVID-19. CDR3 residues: CASSNTRTDSRGYTF. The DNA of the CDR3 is TGTGCCAGCAGCAATACCAGGACTGACTCGCGTGGCTACACCTTC.